These T cell receptor beta chains were read from a single sample in a study of monozygotic twins with inflammatory bowel disease. TCRdb re-called the 5' RACE reads and gives one entry per CDR3 protein, without DNA. Recorded here are some 160,000 distinct CDR3 sequences; the top ten clones represent about 8%. Source material: blood. The origin of the receptors is a human donor with ulcerative colitis or Crohn's disease, or a healthy co-twin of an affected twin (not recorded which). The CDR3 runs from the conserved cysteine through the conserved F or W.

>TRBV3-1|TRBJ1-6|14
CASSQAGGTSPLHF
>TRBV20-1|TRBJ2-1|14
CSAKTGSSYNEQFF
>TRBV9|TRBJ1-1|12
CASSLPGTEAFF
>TRBV6-1|TRBJ2-2|16
CASRFMDRGNTGELFF
>TRBV20-1|TRBJ2-3|15
CSAVRSSGATDTQYF
>TRBV6-1|TRBJ1-1|13
CASSEGGGFEAFF
>TRBV6-5|TRBJ1-1|15
CASILEGGGFTEAFF
>TRBV11-2|TRBJ2-7|14
CASSLTSGPYEQYF
>TRBV18|TRBJ1-1|14
CASSPTGGYTEAFF
>TRBV11-2|TRBJ2-1|17
CASSLIRPGLGYNEQFF
>TRBV7-2|TRBJ1-3|15
CASSFNRGSGNTIYF
>TRBV12-3/TRBV12-4|TRBJ2-7|15
CASSLVGGRSYEQYF